The clone carrying this T cell receptor (beta chain) has ten or more counts. The antigen is undetermined. CDR3 length equals 17 residues. V was pared by 3 bases and J by 1 base, with 5 bases of the junction left unmatched. CDR1 SGHRS and CDR2 YFSETQ come from the germline V gene. This entry is derived from a study of CD8 T cells in ankylosing spondylitis. Findings and caveats of the study: A motif of 8 or 9 highly homologous TCR beta variants was seen as apparently characteristic of ankylosing spondylitis blood. CD8+ by phenotype, disease-linked clones were relatively rare in peripheral blood. Earlier literature documents some of the motif variants in reactive arthritis synovial fluid and blood.

TCR beta libraries were made by quantitative 5'-RACE with molecular barcodes. TCRdb reanalysed the 5' RACE reads using MiXCR and keeps one entry per CDR3 protein. The table has 150,000 to 200,000 distinct CDR3 sequences, 13% seen once. V gene TRBV5-1 combines with J gene TRBJ2-1; 12 nucleotides line up with TRBD2. The material sequenced was blood, either unsorted or a sorted T cell fraction (not recorded which). This receptor was identified in a female donor with ankylosing spondylitis or in good health (not recorded which). Written as DNA, the CDR3 is TGCGCCAGCAGCTCCCGACTAGCGGGAGTATCCTACAATGAGCAGTTCTTC. It codes for CASSSRLAGVSYNEQFF.